Listed below are T cell receptor beta chains from one sample, sequenced in a study of regulatory T cells in long-lasting Graves disease. MiXCR, applied by TCRdb to the multiplex PCR reads, yields one record per CDR3 protein. The sample lists more than 300,000 distinct CDR3 sequences; around 19% were seen once. Material: peripheral blood mononuclear cells (PBMCs), obtained when the disease was refractory, from a patient treated with antithyroid drugs. The source of these receptors is a female donor with Graves disease. The CDR3 runs from the conserved cysteine through the conserved F or W. The D gene is left open where the match is weak. The size of a clone is reported for some rows only, either as once, few or many, or as a class for expanded clones.

d_call j_call clone_size v_call cdr3_aa cdr3_nt
- TRBJ1-1 many TRBV12-3/TRBV12-4 CASSLTGYNTEAFF TGTGCCAGCAGTCTCACAGGGTACAACACTGAAGCTTTCTTT
- TRBJ1-1 - TRBV6-1 CASLRAPFAEAFF TGTGCCAGCCTACGGGCCCCATTCGCTGAAGCTTTCTTT
- TRBJ2-2 few TRBV20-1 CSAKVGSATGELFF TGCAGTGCTAAGGTCGGGAGTGCCACCGGGGAGCTGTTTTTT
TRBD2 TRBJ2-5 many TRBV7-2 CASSRAGGIQETQYF TGTGCCAGCAGCCGCGCGGGGGGTATCCAAGAGACCCAGTACTTC
- TRBJ1-3 - TRBV3-1 CASSQDVSGNTIHF TGTGCCAGCAGCCAAGATGTCTCTGGAAACACCATACATTTT
TRBD1 TRBJ1-2 many TRBV10-3 CAISGTGGNYGYTF TGTGCCATCAGTGGGACAGGGGGAAACTATGGCTACACCTTC
TRBD2 TRBJ2-7 - TRBV5-1 CASRQLAGISYEQYF TGCGCCAGCCGTCAACTAGCGGGGATATCCTACGAGCAGTACTTC
- TRBJ1-5 many TRBV28 CASILNPGLGNQPQHF TGTGCCAGCATCCTGAACCCAGGTTTAGGCAATCAGCCCCAGCATTTT
- TRBJ2-5 many TRBV12-3/TRBV12-4 CASTIGTLKETQYF TGTGCCAGCACAATCGGGACTTTAAAAGAGACCCAGTACTTC
- TRBJ1-3 - TRBV27 CASSFTYTIYF TGTGCCAGCAGTTTTACCTACACCATATATTTT